Listed below are T cell receptor beta chains from one sample, sequenced in a study of T cell repertoires in cytomegalovirus infection. TCRdb used MiXCR to reprocess the reads, holding one entry per CDR3 protein. Among approximately 730,000 distinct CDR3 sequences, roughly 33% were seen once, and the ten largest hold roughly 18%. These receptors have no identified antigens. The specimen comprised cultured PBMCs, sampled from culture after CMV antigen stimulation. These receptors came from a human donor in good health (CMV status not recorded). Some clones in this sample may be carry-over from other donors' samples. Both conserved end residues are part of each CDR3. Fields, in order: J gene, D gene, V gene, clone size, CDR3 DNA, CDR3 protein. A D gene is named only where the DNA matches it firmly. Part of the rows lack a size; the others show once, few, many or a class for expanded clones.

J: TRBJ2-2
D: NA
V: TRBV10-1
size: once
DNA: TGCGCCAGCAGCCGGGACCCATCAGCCGGGGAGCTGTTTTTT
CDR3: CASSRDPSAGELFF

J: TRBJ1-5
D: NA
V: TRBV25-1
size: NA
DNA: TGTGCCAGCAGTGACGGTCGGAGCAATCAGCCCCAGCATTTT
CDR3: CASSDGRSNQPQHF

J: TRBJ2-2
D: NA
V: TRBV7-8
size: NA
DNA: TGTGCCAGCAGCTTAGAGTCGGGACTCGGAGGGGAGCTGTTTTTT
CDR3: CASSLESGLGGELFF

J: TRBJ2-1
D: TRBD2
V: TRBV12-3/TRBV12-4
size: NA
DNA: TGTGCCAGCATCTCCCCTGGCCTAGCGGGACGGTATGAGCAGTTCTTC
CDR3: CASISPGLAGRYEQFF

J: TRBJ1-2
D: NA
V: TRBV20-1
size: NA
DNA: TGCAGTGCCACCTCCGGGACGGGCTATGGCTACACCTTC
CDR3: CSATSGTGYGYTF

J: TRBJ1-2
D: NA
V: TRBV5-1
size: NA
DNA: TGCGCCAGCAGCTGGGACGGCTCTAACTATGGCTACACCTTC
CDR3: CASSWDGSNYGYTF

J: TRBJ2-5
D: NA
V: TRBV6-2/TRBV6-3
size: NA
DNA: TGTGCCAGCAGTCCCCGGGGAGCGGAAGAGACCCAGTACTTC
CDR3: CASSPRGAEETQYF

J: TRBJ2-5
D: NA
V: TRBV7-9
size: few
DNA: TGTGCCAGCAGCGCACCGGGTCAACAACCCCAAGAGACCCAGTACTTC
CDR3: CASSAPGQQPQETQYF

J: TRBJ2-5
D: TRBD2
V: TRBV4-2
size: NA
DNA: TGTGCCAGCAGCCAAGCCCCCGCTACTAGCTCCGGGAGGGAGACCCAGTACTTC
CDR3: CASSQAPATSSGRETQYF

J: TRBJ1-5
D: TRBD1
V: TRBV28
size: NA
DNA: TGTGCCAGCAGGGGAAGACAGGGGGTTAGCAATCAGCCCCAGCATTTT
CDR3: CASRGRQGVSNQPQHF

J: TRBJ2-5
D: NA
V: TRBV6-1
size: NA
DNA: TGTGCCAGCAGTGACACCTTTAGAGAGACCCAGTACTTC
CDR3: CASSDTFRETQYF

J: TRBJ2-3
D: NA
V: TRBV4-3
size: few
DNA: TGCGCCAGCAGCCAGCACTTAGCCCTCCCAGATACGCAGTATTTT
CDR3: CASSQHLALPDTQYF